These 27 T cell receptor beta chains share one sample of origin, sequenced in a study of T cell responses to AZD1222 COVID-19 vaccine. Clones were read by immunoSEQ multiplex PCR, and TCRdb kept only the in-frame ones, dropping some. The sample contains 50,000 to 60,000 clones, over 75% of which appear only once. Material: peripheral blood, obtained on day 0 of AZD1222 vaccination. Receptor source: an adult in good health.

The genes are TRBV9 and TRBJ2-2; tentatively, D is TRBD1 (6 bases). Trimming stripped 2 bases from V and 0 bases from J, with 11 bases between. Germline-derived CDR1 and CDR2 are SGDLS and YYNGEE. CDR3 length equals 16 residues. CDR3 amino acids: CASSVQTGTNTGELFF. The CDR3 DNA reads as TGTGCCAGCAGCGTCCAGACAGGAACGAACACCGGGGAGCTGTTTTTT.

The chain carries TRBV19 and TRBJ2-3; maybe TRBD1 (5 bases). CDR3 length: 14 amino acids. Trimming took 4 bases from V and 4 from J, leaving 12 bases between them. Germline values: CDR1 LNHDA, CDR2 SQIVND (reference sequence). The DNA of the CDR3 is TGTGCCAGTAGTACAGGGATAGTTGCAGATACGCAGTATTTT. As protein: CASSTGIVADTQYF.

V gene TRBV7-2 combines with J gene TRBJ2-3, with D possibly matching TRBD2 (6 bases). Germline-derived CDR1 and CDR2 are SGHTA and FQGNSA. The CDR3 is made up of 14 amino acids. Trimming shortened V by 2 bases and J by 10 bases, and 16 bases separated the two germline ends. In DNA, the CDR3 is TGTGCCAGCAGCTTATCGGGACTCCAATCAGCGCAGTATTTT. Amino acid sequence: CASSLSGLQSAQYF.

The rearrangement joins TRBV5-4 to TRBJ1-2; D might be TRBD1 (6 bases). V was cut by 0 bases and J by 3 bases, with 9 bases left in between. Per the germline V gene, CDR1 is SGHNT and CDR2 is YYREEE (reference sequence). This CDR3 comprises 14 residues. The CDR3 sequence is CASSLDRADYGYTF. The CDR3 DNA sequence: TGTGCCAGCAGCTTGGACAGGGCGGACTATGGCTACACCTTC.

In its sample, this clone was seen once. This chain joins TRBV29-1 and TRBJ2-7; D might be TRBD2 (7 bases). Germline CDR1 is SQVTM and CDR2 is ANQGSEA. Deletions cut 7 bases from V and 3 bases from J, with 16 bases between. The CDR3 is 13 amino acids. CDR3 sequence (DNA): TGCAGCGCAGGGGCAGGGGACTACTACGAGCAGTACTTC. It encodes CSAGAGDYYEQYF.

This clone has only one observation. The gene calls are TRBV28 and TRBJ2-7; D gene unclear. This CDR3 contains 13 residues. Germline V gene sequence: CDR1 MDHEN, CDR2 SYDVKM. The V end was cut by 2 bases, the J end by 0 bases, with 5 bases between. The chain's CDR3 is CASSLTTSYEQYF. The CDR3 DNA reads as TGTGCCAGCAGTTTAACGACCTCCTACGAGCAGTACTTC. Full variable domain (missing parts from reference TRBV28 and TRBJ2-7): DVKVTQSSRYLVKRTGEKVFLECVQDMDHENMFWYRQDPGLGLRLIYFSYDVKMKEKGDIPEGYSVSREKKERFSLILESASTNQTSMYLCASSLTTSYEQYFGPGTRLTVT.

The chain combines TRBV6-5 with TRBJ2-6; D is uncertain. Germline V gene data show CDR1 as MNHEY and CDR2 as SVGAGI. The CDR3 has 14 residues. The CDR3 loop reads CALQYVLGANVLTF. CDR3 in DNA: TGTGCTCTCCAGTACGTTCTGGGGGCCAACGTCCTGACTTTC.

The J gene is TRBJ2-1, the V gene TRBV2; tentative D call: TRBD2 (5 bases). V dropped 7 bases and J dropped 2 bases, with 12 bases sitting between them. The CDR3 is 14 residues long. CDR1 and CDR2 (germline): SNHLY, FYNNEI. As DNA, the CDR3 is TGTGCCAGCAACCCACTAGGCACCTACAATGAGCAGTTCTTC. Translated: CASNPLGTYNEQFF.

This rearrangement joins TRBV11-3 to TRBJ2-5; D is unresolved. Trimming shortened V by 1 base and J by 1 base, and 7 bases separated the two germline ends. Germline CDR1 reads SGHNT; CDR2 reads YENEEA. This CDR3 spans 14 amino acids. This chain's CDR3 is CASSLATLQETQYF. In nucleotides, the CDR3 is TGTGCCAGCAGCTTAGCAACCCTCCAAGAGACCCAGTACTTC.

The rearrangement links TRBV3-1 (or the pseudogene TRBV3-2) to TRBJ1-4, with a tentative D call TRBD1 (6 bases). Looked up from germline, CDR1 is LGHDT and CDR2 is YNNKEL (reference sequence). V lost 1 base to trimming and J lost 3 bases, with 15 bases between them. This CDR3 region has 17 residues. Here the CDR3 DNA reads TGTGCCAGCAGCCAAGCCCCCCCGGGGGCAGCTAATGAAAAACTGTTTTTT. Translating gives CASSQAPPGAANEKLFF.

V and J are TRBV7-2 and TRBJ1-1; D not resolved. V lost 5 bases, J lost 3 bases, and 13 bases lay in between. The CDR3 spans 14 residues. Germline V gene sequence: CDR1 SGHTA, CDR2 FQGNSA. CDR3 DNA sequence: TGTGCCAGCAGCGAAGGACCCTGGGACACTGAAGCTTTCTTT. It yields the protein CASSEGPWDTEAFF.

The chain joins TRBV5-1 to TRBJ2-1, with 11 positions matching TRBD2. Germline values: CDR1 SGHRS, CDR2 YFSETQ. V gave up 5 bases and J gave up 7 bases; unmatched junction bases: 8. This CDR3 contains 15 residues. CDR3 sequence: CASRHIAGGMNEQFF. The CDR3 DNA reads TGCGCCAGCAGACATATAGCGGGAGGGATGAATGAGCAGTTCTTC.

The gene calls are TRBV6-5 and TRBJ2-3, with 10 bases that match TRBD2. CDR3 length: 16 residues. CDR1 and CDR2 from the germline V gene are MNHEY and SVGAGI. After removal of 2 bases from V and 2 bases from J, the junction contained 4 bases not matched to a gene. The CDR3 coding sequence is TGTGCCAGCAGTTACGGCCTAGCGGGGGACACAGATACGCAGTATTTT. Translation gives CASSYGLAGDTDTQYF.

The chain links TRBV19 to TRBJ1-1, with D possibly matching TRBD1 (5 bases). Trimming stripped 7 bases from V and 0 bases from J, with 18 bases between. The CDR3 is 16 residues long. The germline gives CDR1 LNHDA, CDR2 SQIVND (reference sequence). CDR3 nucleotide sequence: TGTGCCAGTACCCTAGACAGCGGTCGCATGAACACTGAAGCTTTCTTT. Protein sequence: CASTLDSGRMNTEAFF.

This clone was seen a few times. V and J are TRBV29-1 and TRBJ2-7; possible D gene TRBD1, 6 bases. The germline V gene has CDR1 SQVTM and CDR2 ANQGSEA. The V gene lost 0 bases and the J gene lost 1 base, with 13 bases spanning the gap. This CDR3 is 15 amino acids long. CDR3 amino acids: CSVEERAGESYEQYF. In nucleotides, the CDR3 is TGCAGCGTTGAAGAGCGGGCAGGGGAATCCTACGAGCAGTACTTC.

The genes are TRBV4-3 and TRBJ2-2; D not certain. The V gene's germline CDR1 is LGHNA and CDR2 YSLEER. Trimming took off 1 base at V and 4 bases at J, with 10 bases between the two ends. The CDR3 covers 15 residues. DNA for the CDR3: TGCGCCAGCAGCCAAGTCCTGACAAGCACCGGGGAGCTGTTTTTT. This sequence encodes CASSQVLTSTGELFF.

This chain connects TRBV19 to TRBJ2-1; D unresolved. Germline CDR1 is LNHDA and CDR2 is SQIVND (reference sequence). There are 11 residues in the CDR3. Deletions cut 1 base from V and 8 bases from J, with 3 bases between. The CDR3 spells CASSIADEQFF. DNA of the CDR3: TGTGCCAGTAGTATAGCGGATGAGCAGTTCTTC.

CDR3 region: CASSRWFSGREAGELFF. The CDR3 DNA reads TGTGCCAGCAGCCGCTGGTTTAGCGGGAGGGAGGCCGGGGAGCTGTTTTTT. V and J are TRBV27 and TRBJ2-2, with TRBD2 identical over 11 bases. Germline V gene lookup returns CDR1 MNHEY and CDR2 SMNVEV (reference sequence). Unmatched junction bases numbered 12, after V lost 6 bases and J lost 6 bases. The CDR3 sequence is 17 residues long.

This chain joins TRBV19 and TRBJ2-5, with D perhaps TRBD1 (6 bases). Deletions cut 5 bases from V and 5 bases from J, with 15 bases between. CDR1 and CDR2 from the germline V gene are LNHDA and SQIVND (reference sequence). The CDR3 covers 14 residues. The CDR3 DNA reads TGTGCCAGTAGTCAACAGGGAAGAGGGGAGACCCAGTACTTC. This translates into CASSQQGRGETQYF.

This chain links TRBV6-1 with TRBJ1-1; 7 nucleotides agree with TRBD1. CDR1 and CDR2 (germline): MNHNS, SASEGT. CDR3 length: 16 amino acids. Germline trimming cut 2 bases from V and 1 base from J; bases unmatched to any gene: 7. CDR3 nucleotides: TGTGCCAGCAGTGAACCCGGACAGGTCGGGAACACTGAAGCTTTCTTT. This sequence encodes CASSEPGQVGNTEAFF.

The CDR3 loop is CASSIGGGRAYNEQFF. The CDR3, as DNA: TGTGCCAGTAGTATTGGGGGCGGGAGAGCCTACAATGAGCAGTTCTTC. The V gene is TRBV19, the J gene TRBJ2-1; a possible D gene is TRBD2 (7 bases). Germline loops: CDR1 LNHDA, CDR2 SQIVND (reference sequence). This CDR3 has 16 residues. V was trimmed by 3 bases and J by 2 bases, leaving 14 bases between them.

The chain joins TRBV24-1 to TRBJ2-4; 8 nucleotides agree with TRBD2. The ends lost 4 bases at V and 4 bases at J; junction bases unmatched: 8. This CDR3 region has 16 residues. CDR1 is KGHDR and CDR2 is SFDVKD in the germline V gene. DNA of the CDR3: TGTGCCACCAGTGACCCCGGACTAGCTGGTAAAAACATTCAGTACTTC. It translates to CATSDPGLAGKNIQYF.

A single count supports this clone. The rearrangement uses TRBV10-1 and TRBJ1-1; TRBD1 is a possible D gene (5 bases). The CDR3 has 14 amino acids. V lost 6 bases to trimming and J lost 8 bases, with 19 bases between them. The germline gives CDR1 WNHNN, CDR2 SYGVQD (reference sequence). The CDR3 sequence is CASSVNGRGPEAFF. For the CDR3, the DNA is TGCGCCAGCAGCGTTAACGGAAGGGGACCCGAAGCTTTCTTT.

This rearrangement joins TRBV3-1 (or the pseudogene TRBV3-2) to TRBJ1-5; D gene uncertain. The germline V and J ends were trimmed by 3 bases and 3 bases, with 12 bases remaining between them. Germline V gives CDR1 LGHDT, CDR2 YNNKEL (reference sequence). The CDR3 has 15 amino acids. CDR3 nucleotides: TGTGCCAGCAGCCAGGACGGGATCCTCAATCAGCCCCAGCATTTT. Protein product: CASSQDGILNQPQHF.

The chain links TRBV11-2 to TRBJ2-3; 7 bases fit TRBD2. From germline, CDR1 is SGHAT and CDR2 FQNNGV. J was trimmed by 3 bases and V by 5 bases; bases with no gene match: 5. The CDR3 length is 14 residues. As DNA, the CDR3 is TGTGCCAGCAGCCAGTTCGGGGGGACAGATACGCAGTATTTT. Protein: CASSQFGGTDTQYF.

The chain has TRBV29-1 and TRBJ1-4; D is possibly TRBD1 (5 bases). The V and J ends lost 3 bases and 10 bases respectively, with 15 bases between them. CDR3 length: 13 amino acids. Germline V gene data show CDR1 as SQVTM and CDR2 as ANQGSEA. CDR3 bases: TGCAGCGTTGAGAGGGTGGGACCCACAAAACTGTTTTTT. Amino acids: CSVERVGPTKLFF.

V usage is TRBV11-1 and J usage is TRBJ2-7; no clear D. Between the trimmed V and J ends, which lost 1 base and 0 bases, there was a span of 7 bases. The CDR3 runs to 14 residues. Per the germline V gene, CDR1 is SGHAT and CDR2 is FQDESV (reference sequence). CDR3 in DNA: TGTGCCAGCAGCTTAGGGCAGACCTCCTACGAGCAGTACTTC. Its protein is CASSLGQTSYEQYF.